This record looks at one TCR beta chain sequence and its context. The entry originates in a study of blood T cell repertoires in COVID-19. Overall study: Researchers got acute and convalescent COVID-19 samples from the United States, Italy and Spain. T cells, B-cell-depleted T cells, or PBMCs provided the cDNA or gDNA that served as material.

J gave up 4 bases and V 5 bases, and 3 bases lay outside the gene matches. The CDR3 spans 15 residues. Per germline, CDR1 SEHNR and CDR2 FQNEAQ (reference sequence). Under the authors' procedure: Amplified reference gene primers provided the basis for estimating nucleated cell counts. Assay used: immunoSEQ multiplex PCR; TCRdb lists only in-frame clones, some missing. Clone size and the V and J calls come from that table; the DNA yielded D and trimming. The sample carries about 42,000 clones, 92% recorded once. The sequenced sample consisted of peripheral blood. This clonotype was sampled from a man in his forties or fifties with active COVID-19. The chain carries TRBV7-9 and TRBJ2-3; 13 nucleotides agree with TRBD2. The CDR3 coding sequence is TGTGCCAGCAGCCGGACTAGCGGGAGACCAGATACGCAGTATTTT. Translating it yields CASSRTSGRPDTQYF.